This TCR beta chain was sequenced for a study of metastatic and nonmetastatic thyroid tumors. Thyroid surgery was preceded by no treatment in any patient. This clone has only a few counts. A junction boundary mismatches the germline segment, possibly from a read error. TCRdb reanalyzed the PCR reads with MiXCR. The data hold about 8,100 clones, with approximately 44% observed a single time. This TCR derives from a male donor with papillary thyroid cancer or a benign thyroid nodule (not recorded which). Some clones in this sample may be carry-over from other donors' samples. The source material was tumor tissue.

This chain's CDR3 is CSVEDLRTGEGF. The CDR3 DNA sequence: TGCAGCGTTGAAGATCTAAGGACAGGAGAGGGGTTT. The chain is built from TRBV29-1 and TRBJ1-1; 7 bases align to TRBD1. Germline-derived CDR1 and CDR2 are SQVTM and ANQGSEA. The CDR3 extends over 12 amino acids. Full variable domain (remainder filled in from reference TRBV29-1 and TRBJ1-1): SAVISQKPSRDICQRGTSLTIQCQVDSQVTMMFWYRQQPGQSLTLIATANQGSEATYESGFVIDKFPISRPNLTFSTLTVSNMSPEDSSIYLCSVEDLRTGEGFGQGTRLTVV.